The 21 T cell receptor beta chains in this list originate from one sample, sequenced in a study of T cells in localized non-small cell lung cancer. Assay: immunoSEQ multiplex PCR; the TCRdb copy retains only in-frame clones and omits some. The sample shows tens of thousands of clones, about 91% of them seen only once. The material was PBMCs, obtained before any cancer treatment. The receptors here all came from a woman aged 35-70 years with stage II lung adenocarcinoma.

The chain employs TRBV11-3 and TRBJ2-3, with TRBD1 matching 8 bases. This CDR3 is built from 16 residues. V trimming: 0 bases; J trimming: 5 bases; junction bases outside the gene matches: 7. CDR1 SGHNT and CDR2 YENEEA come from the germline V gene. The CDR3 nucleotides are TGTGCCAGCAGCTTAGATGGCGGACAGGGAGTAGATACGCAGTATTTT. Translation gives CASSLDGGQGVDTQYF.

The V gene is TRBV6-9, the J gene TRBJ2-7; TRBD1 or TRBD2 may be the D gene (6 bases each). Trimming shortened V by 5 bases and J by 5 bases, and 22 bases separated the two germline ends. CDR3 length: 16 residues. CDR1 and CDR2 (germline): MNHGY, SVAAGI. In DNA form, the CDR3 reads TGTGCCAGCAGTCCCCGGGTATTGGGGGGCGCGAACGAGCAGTACTTC. It yields the protein CASSPRVLGGANEQYF.

This clone came up once. The chain employs TRBV2 and TRBJ2-2; D is possibly TRBD1 (5 bases). This CDR3 contains 12 residues. Germline V gene data show CDR1 as SNHLY and CDR2 as FYNNEI. Trimming cost V 6 bases and J 5 bases, with 7 bases left between them. In nucleotides, the CDR3 is TGTGCCAGCAGAGGGGAAACCGGGGAGCTGTTTTTT. Protein product: CASRGETGELFF.

V and J are TRBV5-5 and TRBJ2-5, with D possibly matching TRBD1 (5 bases). The germline CDR1 and CDR2 sequences are SGHKS and YYEKEE (reference sequence). The V end was cut by 5 bases, the J end by 2 bases, with 10 bases between. The CDR3 length is 13 residues. The CDR3 nucleotides are TGTGCCAGCAGTAGGGGAAGTCAAGAGACCCAGTACTTC. Its translation is CASSRGSQETQYF.

Here the CDR3 reads CASSQDSGEGTYEQYF. In DNA, the CDR3 is TGCGCCAGCAGCCAAGATTCCGGGGAGGGTACGTACGAGCAGTACTTC. The chain recombines TRBV4-1 with TRBJ2-7; 7 nucleotides align to TRBD2. CDR1 MGHRA and CDR2 YSYEKL come from the germline V gene. The J segment lost 4 bases and the V segment lost 0 bases, leaving 9 bases of the junction unmatched. This CDR3 has 16 residues.

V gene TRBV25-1 combines with J gene TRBJ1-5, with unresolved D. The germline V gene encodes CDR1 MGHDK and CDR2 SYGVNS. V was cut by 3 bases and J by 4 bases, with 10 bases left in between. CDR3 length: 14 residues. The CDR3 region is CASSELVHNQPQHF. The DNA of the CDR3 is TGTGCCAGCAGTGAGTTGGTCCATAATCAGCCCCAGCATTTT.

This clone was seen only a few times. This chain joins TRBV29-1 and TRBJ2-5; 8 positions match TRBD2. V shed 3 bases and J 5 bases; nucleotides not matched to a gene: 5. From germline, CDR1 is SQVTM and CDR2 ANQGSEA. The length of the CDR3 is 13 residues. CDR3 bases: TGCAGCGTTGACCGGGGGGGCGAGGAGACCCAGTACTTC. Residues: CSVDRGGEETQYF.

This chain uses TRBV6-6 with TRBJ2-1; the D is unclear. In germline, CDR1 is MNHNY, CDR2 SVGAGI (reference sequence). This CDR3 contains 12 residues. V gave up 0 bases and J gave up 8 bases, with 5 bases separating them. The CDR3 is CASSYSLDEQFF. DNA for the CDR3: TGTGCCAGCAGTTACTCGTTGGATGAGCAGTTCTTC.

The chain carries TRBV11-2 and TRBJ2-7; 9 nucleotides agree with TRBD1. The germline CDR1 and CDR2 sequences are SGHAT and FQNNGV. After removal of 5 bases from V and 7 bases from J, the junction contained 9 bases not matched to a gene. The CDR3 consists of 14 residues. CDR3 amino acids: CASSKPGQGREQYF. The CDR3, as DNA: TGTGCCAGCAGCAAACCGGGACAGGGACGGGAGCAGTACTTC.

Regarding this clone: This specimen includes other DNA sequences encoding the same CDR3. The chain has TRBV27 and TRBJ2-7; D may match TRBD1 or TRBD2 (5 bases each). V lost 6 bases and J 6 bases, leaving 18 bases between the germline ends. The germline CDR1 and CDR2 sequences are MNHEY and SMNVEV (reference sequence). The CDR3 has 14 amino acids. In DNA, the CDR3 is TGTGCCAGCAGCGAGGGGCTAGCTGCAGCCGAGCAGTACTTC. It is translated as CASSEGLAAAEQYF.

This clone was seen only a few times. CDR3 DNA sequence: TGTGCCAGCACCACGTATGGGGGCGCCGACTACACCTTC. Amino acid sequence: CASTTYGGADYTF. The rearrangement uses TRBV9 and TRBJ1-2, with a possible D match to TRBD1 (6 bases). CDR3 size: 13 residues. Germline lookup yields CDR1 SGDLS and CDR2 YYNGEE. V lost 6 bases and J 10 bases, leaving 19 bases between the germline ends. The full variable domain, with the rest looked up from reference TRBV9 and TRBJ1-2, is DSGVTQTPKHLITATGQRVTLRCSPRSGDLSVYWYQQSLDQGLQFLIQYYNGEERAKGNILERFSAQQFPDLHSELNLSSLELGDSALYFCASTTYGGADYTFGSGTRLTVV.

V and J are TRBV19 and TRBJ1-5, with 8 bases that match TRBD1. The germline gives CDR1 LNHDA, CDR2 SQIVND (reference sequence). The CDR3 contains 15 residues. After removal of 6 bases from V and 2 bases from J, the junction contained 6 bases not matched to a gene. CDR3 coding DNA: TGTGCCAGTAGGAGACAGGGGTCGGGCAATCAGCCCCAGCATTTT. This encodes CASRRQGSGNQPQHF.

This clone was observed a handful of times. The gene calls are TRBV5-6 and TRBJ2-5; 8 bases are a match to TRBD2. CDR1 and CDR2 (germline): SGHDT, YYEEEE. Germline trimming cut 4 bases from V and 5 bases from J; bases unmatched to any gene: 10. The CDR3 loop spans 15 amino acids. CDR3 protein: CASSQVGGARETQYF. Written as DNA, the CDR3 is TGTGCCAGCAGCCAAGTCGGGGGGGCAAGGGAGACCCAGTACTTC.

The V gene is TRBV29-1, the J gene TRBJ2-3; 12 bases are shared with TRBD2. This CDR3 is built from 14 residues. The ends lost 6 bases at V and 4 bases at J; junction bases unmatched: 5. The germline V gene encodes CDR1 SQVTM and CDR2 ANQGSEA. This CDR3 reads CSVGLAGGSDTQYF. CDR3 sequence (DNA): TGCAGCGTGGGGCTAGCGGGAGGGTCAGATACGCAGTATTTT.

V gene TRBV4-2 combines with J gene TRBJ2-3; no reliable D call. Germline CDR1 reads LGHNA; CDR2 reads YNFKEQ. Trimming cost V 1 base and J 5 bases, with 22 bases left between them. The CDR3 has 18 residues. The CDR3 loop reads CASSQVPPYSPSKDTQYF. The CDR3 nucleotides read TGTGCCAGCAGCCAAGTCCCTCCTTACAGCCCATCAAAAGATACGCAGTATTTT.

The chain carries TRBV23-1 and TRBJ2-7; 9 nucleotides match TRBD2. TRBV23-1 is noted as an ORF with a role that remains uncertain. This CDR3 region has 11 residues. V gave up 6 bases and J gave up 11 bases; unmatched junction bases: 5. The CDR3 here is CASRRASGEYF. In DNA form, the CDR3 reads TGCGCCAGCAGACGGGCTAGCGGGGAGTACTTC.

The chain uses TRBV28 and TRBJ1-2; D not certain. Per the germline V gene, CDR1 is MDHEN and CDR2 is SYDVKM. Trimming took 7 bases from V and 8 from J, leaving 29 bases between them. The CDR3 sequence is 17 residues long. CDR3 coding DNA: TGTGCCAGCACCGAATCCGGGAATGCGGGGATAGGAGGAGGCTACACCTTC. It yields the protein CASTESGNAGIGGGYTF.

V gene TRBV10-2 combines with J gene TRBJ2-1; D is undetermined. The CDR3 is 14 residues long. Per germline, CDR1 WSHSY and CDR2 SAAADI. V dropped 11 bases and J dropped 4 bases, with 18 bases sitting between them. CDR3 coding DNA: TGCGCCGCCCAGTCACCCGAAGGTTACAATGAGCAGTTCTTC. Translated: CAAQSPEGYNEQFF.

This clone was picked up one time. The chain is built from TRBV19 and TRBJ1-2, with 12 bases fitting TRBD1. CDR1 is LNHDA and CDR2 is SQIVND in the germline V gene (reference sequence). This CDR3 is 14 amino acids long. J lost 7 bases, V lost 8 bases, and 8 bases had no gene match. Here the CDR3 reads CASGGDRGQGGYTF. CDR3 coding DNA: TGTGCCAGTGGTGGGGACAGGGGGCAAGGTGGCTACACCTTC.

This rearrangement joins TRBV4-1 to TRBJ1-3, with 7 bases identical to TRBD1. Germline-derived CDR1 and CDR2 are MGHRA and YSYEKL. The CDR3 has 15 amino acids. V shed 4 bases and J 4 bases; nucleotides not matched to a gene: 7. The CDR3 DNA sequence: TGCGCCAGCAGCCCAAGACAGGGTGGGGGAAACACCATATATTTT. It codes for CASSPRQGGGNTIYF.

V usage is TRBV7-9 and J usage is TRBJ1-1, with 10 bases that match TRBD1. Germline V gene sequence: CDR1 SEHNR, CDR2 FQNEAQ (reference sequence). The CDR3 is 15 amino acids. V shed 1 base and J 5 bases; nucleotides not matched to a gene: 4. The CDR3 sequence: CASSLEDRGETEAFF. The CDR3 coding sequence is TGTGCCAGCAGCTTAGAGGACAGGGGGGAGACTGAAGCTTTCTTT.